This T cell receptor (beta chain) is from a study of spatial heterogeneity in lung cancer (dated by TCRdb to between 2018 and 2021). The study in broad terms: Beta-chain transcripts were consistently detected in greater numbers than alpha-chain transcripts, which likely reflects a higher abundance of beta-chain transcripts. At surgery, both alpha and beta chains were TCR-sequenced in about 200 tumor regions, 63 to 65 matched nontumor lung samples and some 60 PBMC samples. Nonsynonymous mutation counts, determined by whole-exome sequencing of tumor tissue, were related to TCR repertoire features. TCR alpha and beta repertoires were quantitatively compared across multiple tumor regions, matched nontumor lung and blood in non-small cell lung cancer. In the raw uncorrected reads, each unique combination of TCR and UMI appeared on average more than ten times. Here is what the overall study found, with its caveats: Additional single-cell paired TCR alpha and beta sequencing was considered necessary to confirm, at a functional level, the hypothesis that regional TCRs recognize regional mutations. Ubiquitous expanded tumor TCRs showed up in blood more often at tumor resection than at routine follow-up.

The library was made by 5' RACE. This sample was sequenced with a NextSeq 500. The TCR library protocol attached a unique molecular identifier to each TCR cDNA molecule to allow correction of PCR and sequencing errors. Per the authors' processing: Decombinator tools were used for TCR identification, UMI-based error correction and CDR3 extraction. Expanded TCRs were defined as those above a frequency of 2 per 1,000, corresponding to the top 1% of the tumor frequency distribution. Renyi diversity was calculated using the R vegan package after each repertoire was subsampled 100 times to 5,000 TCRs. To build CDR3 similarity networks, amino acid triplet string-kernel similarity was used, and CDR3s were connected when their pairwise similarity was above 0.82. TCRdb trimmed the raw reads at Q25, called clones with MiXCR and kept productive beta chains. Every entry covers one CDR3 protein and lists the most common genes and DNA from its rows. V and J calls and clone size were set by TCRdb, not the authors. This sample lists tens of thousands of distinct CDR3 sequences; approximately 12% were detected once. The ten largest make up 4.6% of the sample.

Interpreted using the paper, the time point label stands for: sample taken at primary tumor resection. Whole RNA extracted from tumor and nontumor lung tissue, or from cryopreserved PBMC samples, was used for TCR sequencing without cell sorting. Donors were 72 patients with early-stage, untreated non-small cell lung cancer from the lung TRACERx cohort. Patients were selected for TCR sequencing only if sufficient RNA was available from at least two tumor regions. As concerns this clonotype: Its antigen target is currently unknown. One base away there is no much larger clone; base qualities are not given.

The sequence was collected from a male donor with early-stage non-small cell lung cancer. The material was PBMCs, obtained at surgery.

The DNA sequence reads TGTGCCAGCAGCTTAGTAGTAAGCTCTACTGAGCAGTTCTTC. Translated, it reads CASSLVVSSTEQFF. The sequence joins TRBV11-2 to TRBJ2-1, with the D gene not clear enough to name. Reading from cysteine to phenylalanine, the CDR3 counts 14 amino acids. The read is trimmed to its CDR3 DNA, 42 bases read in frame from base 1. V was cut back by 1 base and J by 9 bases, leaving a gap of 13 bases between them. From the germline V gene, CDR1 is SGHAT and CDR2 is FQNNGV.